There are a few counts of the clone carrying this TCR beta chain. These data are taken from a study of T cell responses to AZD1222 COVID-19 vaccine. The CDR3 loop spans 18 amino acids. Trimming cost V 0 bases and J 0 bases, with 16 bases left between them. Per germline, CDR1 SGHNT and CDR2 YYREEE (reference sequence). Measured with immunoSEQ multiplex PCR; TCRdb has only the in-frame clones, and not every one. This sample has approximately 70,000 clones, with about 80% found just once. This TCR was sampled from an adult who received the AZD1222 COVID-19 vaccine. Specimen: peripheral blood, collected 28 days after the second AZD1222 dose. V usage is TRBV5-4 and J usage is TRBJ2-1; D might be TRBD1 or TRBD2, each matching 5 bases. The CDR3 region has the DNA TGTGCCAGCAGCTTGGCGGGGACGCCGGTTTTCTCCTACAATGAGCAGTTCTTC. Translating gives CASSLAGTPVFSYNEQFF. Variable domain in full (rest from reference TRBV5-4 and TRBJ2-1): ETGVTQSPTHLIKTRGQQVTLRCSSQSGHNTVSWYQQALGQGPQFIFQYYREEENGRGNFPPRFSGLQFPNYSSELNVNALELDDSALYLCASSLAGTPVFSYNEQFFGPGTRLTVL.